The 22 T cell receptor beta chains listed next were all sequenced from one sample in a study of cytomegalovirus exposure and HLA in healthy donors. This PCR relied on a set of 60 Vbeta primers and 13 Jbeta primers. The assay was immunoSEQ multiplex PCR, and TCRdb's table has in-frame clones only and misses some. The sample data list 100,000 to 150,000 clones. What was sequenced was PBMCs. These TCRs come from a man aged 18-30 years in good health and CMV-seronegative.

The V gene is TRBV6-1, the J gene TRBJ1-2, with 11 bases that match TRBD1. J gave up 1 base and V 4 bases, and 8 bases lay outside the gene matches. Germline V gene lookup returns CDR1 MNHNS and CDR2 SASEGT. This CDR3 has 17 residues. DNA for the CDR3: TGTGCCAGCAGTGGGGACAGGGGGAATAAATATAACTATGGCTACACCTTC. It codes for CASSGDRGNKYNYGYTF.

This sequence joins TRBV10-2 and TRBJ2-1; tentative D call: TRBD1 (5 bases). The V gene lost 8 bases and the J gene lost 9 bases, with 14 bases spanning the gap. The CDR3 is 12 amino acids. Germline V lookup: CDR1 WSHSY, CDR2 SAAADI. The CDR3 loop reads CASQSGPGEQFF. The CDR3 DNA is TGCGCCAGCCAGTCAGGGCCTGGTGAGCAGTTCTTC.

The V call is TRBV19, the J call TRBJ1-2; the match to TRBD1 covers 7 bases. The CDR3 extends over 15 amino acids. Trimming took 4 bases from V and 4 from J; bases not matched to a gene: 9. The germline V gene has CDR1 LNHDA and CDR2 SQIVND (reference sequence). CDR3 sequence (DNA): TGTGCCAGTAGTAACGGACAGGATCGGGGCTATGGCTACACCTTC. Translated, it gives CASSNGQDRGYGYTF.

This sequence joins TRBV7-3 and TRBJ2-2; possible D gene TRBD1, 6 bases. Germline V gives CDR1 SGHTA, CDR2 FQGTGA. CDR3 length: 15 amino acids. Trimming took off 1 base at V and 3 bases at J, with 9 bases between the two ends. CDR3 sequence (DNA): TGTGCCAGCAGCTTAAGGGGGCCGGACACCGGGGAGCTGTTTTTT. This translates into CASSLRGPDTGELFF. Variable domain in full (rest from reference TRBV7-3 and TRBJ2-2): GAGVSQTPSNKVTEKGKYVELRCDPISGHTALYWYRQSLGQGPEFLIYFQGTGAADDSGLPNDRFFAVRPEGSVSTLKIQRTERGDSAVYLCASSLRGPDTGELFFGEGSRLTVL.

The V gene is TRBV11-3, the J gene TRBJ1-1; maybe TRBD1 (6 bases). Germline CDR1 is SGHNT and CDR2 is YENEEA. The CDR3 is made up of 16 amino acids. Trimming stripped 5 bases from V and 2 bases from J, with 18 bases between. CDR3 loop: CASSRAGRGLNTEAFF. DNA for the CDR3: TGTGCCAGCAGCAGAGCCGGCAGGGGTCTTAACACTGAAGCTTTCTTT. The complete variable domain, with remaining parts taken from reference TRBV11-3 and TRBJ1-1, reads EAGVVQSPRYKIIEKKQPVAFWCNPISGHNTLYWYLQNLGQGPELLIRYENEEAVDDSQLPKDRFSAERLKGVDSTLKIQPAELGDSAVYLCASSRAGRGLNTEAFFGQGTRLTVV.

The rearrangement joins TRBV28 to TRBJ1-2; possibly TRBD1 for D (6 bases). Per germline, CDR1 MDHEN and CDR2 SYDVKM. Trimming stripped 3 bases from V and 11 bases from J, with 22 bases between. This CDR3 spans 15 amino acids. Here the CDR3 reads CASSFPIPRGTVYTF. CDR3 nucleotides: TGTGCCAGCAGTTTTCCCATCCCGAGGGGGACCGTTTACACCTTC.

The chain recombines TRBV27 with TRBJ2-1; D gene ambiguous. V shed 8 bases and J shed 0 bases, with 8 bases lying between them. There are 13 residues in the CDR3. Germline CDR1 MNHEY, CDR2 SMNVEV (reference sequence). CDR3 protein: CASQRSSYNEQFF. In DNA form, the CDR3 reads TGTGCCAGCCAAAGGAGCTCCTACAATGAGCAGTTCTTC.

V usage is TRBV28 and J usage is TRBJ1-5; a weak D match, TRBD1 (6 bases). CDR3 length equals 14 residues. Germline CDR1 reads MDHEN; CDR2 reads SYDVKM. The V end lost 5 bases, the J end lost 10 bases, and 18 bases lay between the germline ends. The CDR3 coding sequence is TGTGCCAGCAGTCCGGGTCAGGGGTCTAGTCCCCAGCATTTT. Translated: CASSPGQGSSPQHF.

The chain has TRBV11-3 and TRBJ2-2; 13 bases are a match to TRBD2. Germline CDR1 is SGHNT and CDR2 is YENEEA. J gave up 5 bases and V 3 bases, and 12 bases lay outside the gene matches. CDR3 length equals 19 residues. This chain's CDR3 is CASSFDLLAGGPGTGELFF. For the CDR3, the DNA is TGTGCCAGCAGCTTTGATTTACTAGCGGGGGGGCCTGGTACCGGGGAGCTGTTTTTT.

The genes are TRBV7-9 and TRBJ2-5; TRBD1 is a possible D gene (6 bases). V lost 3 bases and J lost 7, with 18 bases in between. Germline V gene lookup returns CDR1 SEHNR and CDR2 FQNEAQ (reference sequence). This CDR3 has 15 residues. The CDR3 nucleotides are TGTGCCAGCAGCTTCAGGGGTCTAGAAGGGGGGACCCAGTACTTC. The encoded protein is CASSFRGLEGGTQYF.

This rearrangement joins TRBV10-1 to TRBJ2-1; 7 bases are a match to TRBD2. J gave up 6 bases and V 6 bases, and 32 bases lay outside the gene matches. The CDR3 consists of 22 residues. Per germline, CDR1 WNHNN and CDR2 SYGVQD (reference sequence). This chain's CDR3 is CASRLIRGGRVLQTVGSNEQFF. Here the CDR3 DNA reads TGCGCCAGCAGACTCATTAGGGGTGGGAGGGTGCTACAGACCGTTGGGAGCAATGAGCAGTTCTTC.

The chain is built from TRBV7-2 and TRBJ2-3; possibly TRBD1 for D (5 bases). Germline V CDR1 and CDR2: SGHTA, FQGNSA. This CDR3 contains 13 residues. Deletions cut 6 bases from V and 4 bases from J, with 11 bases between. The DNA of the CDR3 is TGTGCCAGCAGGGCAAAAGGGGCAGATACGCAGTATTTT. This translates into CASRAKGADTQYF.

CDR3 coding DNA: TGTGCCAGCAGTGAGACAGGGCCGGACGCTTTCTTT. Translating gives CASSETGPDAFF. V gene TRBV6-1 combines with J gene TRBJ1-1; 7 nucleotides match TRBD1. The CDR3 has 12 amino acids. With 3 bases clipped from V and 11 bases from J, the junction kept 6 bases outside the gene matches. The V gene's germline CDR1 is MNHNS and CDR2 SASEGT.

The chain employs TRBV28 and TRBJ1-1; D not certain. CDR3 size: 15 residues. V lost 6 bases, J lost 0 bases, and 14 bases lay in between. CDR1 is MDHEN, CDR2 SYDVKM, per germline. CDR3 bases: TGTGCCAGCAGCATAGTAACAGTCATGAACACTGAAGCTTTCTTT. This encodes CASSIVTVMNTEAFF.

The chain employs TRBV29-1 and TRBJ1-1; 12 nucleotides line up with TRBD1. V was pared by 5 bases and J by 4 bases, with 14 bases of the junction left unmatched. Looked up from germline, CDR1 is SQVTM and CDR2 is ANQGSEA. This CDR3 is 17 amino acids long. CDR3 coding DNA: TGCAGCGTTCTATTTCCGGGACAGGGGGCGCGGAGCACTGAAGCTTTCTTT. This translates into CSVLFPGQGARSTEAFF.

This CDR3 reads CASSQRIGETSSYEQYF. As DNA, the CDR3 is TGCGCCAGCAGCCAACGGATCGGGGAGACAAGCTCCTACGAGCAGTACTTC. The chain uses TRBV4-1 and TRBJ2-7; D is perhaps TRBD2 (5 bases). Germline CDR1 and CDR2: MGHRA and YSYEKL. The CDR3 totals 17 residues. V lost 2 bases, J lost 0 bases, and 17 bases lay in between.

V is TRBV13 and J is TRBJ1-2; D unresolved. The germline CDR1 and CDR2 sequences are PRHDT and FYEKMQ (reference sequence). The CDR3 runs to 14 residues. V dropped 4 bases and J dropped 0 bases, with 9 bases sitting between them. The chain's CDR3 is CASSSPLANYGYTF. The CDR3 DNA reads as TGTGCCAGCAGCTCGCCCTTAGCTAACTATGGCTACACCTTC. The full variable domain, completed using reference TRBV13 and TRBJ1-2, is AAGVIQSPRHLIKEKRETATLKCYPIPRHDTVYWYQQGPGQDPQFLISFYEKMQSDKGSIPDRFSAQQFSDYHSELNMSSLELGDSALYFCASSSPLANYGYTFGSGTRLTVV.

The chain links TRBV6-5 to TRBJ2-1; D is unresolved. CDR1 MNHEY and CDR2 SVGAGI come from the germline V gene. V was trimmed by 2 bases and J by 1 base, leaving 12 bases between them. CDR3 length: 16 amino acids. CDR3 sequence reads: CASSYQISRSYNEQFF. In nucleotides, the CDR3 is TGTGCCAGCAGTTACCAGATTTCGAGGTCCTACAATGAGCAGTTCTTC.

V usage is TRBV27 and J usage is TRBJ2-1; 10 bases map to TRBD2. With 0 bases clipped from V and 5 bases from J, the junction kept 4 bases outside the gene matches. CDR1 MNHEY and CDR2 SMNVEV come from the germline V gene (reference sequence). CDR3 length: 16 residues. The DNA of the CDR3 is TGTGCCAGCAGTTTATCTCCCGGACTAGCGGACAATGAGCAGTTCTTC. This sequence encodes CASSLSPGLADNEQFF.

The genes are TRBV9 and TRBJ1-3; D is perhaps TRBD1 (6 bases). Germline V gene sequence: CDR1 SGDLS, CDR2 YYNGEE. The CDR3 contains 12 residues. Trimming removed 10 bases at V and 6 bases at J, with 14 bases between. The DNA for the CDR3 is TGTGCCCGGGCAGGGGTCGTAAACACCATATATTTT. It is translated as CARAGVVNTIYF.

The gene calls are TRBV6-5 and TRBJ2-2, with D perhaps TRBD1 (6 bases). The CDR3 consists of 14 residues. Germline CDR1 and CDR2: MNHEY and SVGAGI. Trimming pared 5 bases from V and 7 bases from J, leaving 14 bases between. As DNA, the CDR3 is TGTGCCAGCAGTGACAGGAGTGGGGGCGGGGAGCTGTTTTTT. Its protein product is CASSDRSGGGELFF.

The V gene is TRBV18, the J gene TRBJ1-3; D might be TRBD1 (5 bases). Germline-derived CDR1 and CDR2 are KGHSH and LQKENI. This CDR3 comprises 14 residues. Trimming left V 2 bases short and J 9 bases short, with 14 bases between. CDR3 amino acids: CASSPAQGVSTIYF. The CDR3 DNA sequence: TGTGCCAGCTCACCAGCCCAGGGTGTAAGCACCATATATTTT.